Sequencing of this T cell receptor beta chain was carried out in a study of blood T cell repertoires in COVID-19. Produced via immunoSEQ multiplex PCR; TCRdb's table is partial and in-frame only. The data show about 120,000 clones, about four fifths seen once. This clone was counted between two and nine times. The CDR3 runs 13 residues. V was trimmed by 4 bases and J by 2 bases, leaving 9 bases between them. Germline CDR1 reads PRHDT; CDR2 reads FYEKMQ (reference sequence). Two negative PCRs, clearance, or symptom resolution were required of recovered Cohort 3 donors. The sequencing sample was made of PBMCs or T cells enriched from blood (not recorded which). The receptor comes from a woman in her 30s who had recovered from COVID-19. The chain uses TRBV13 and TRBJ2-7, with D unresolved. CDR3 protein: CASSYLEAYEQYF. The DNA of the CDR3 is TGTGCCAGCAGCTACCTCGAGGCCTACGAGCAGTACTTC.